The rows below give T cell receptor beta chains drawn from one sample of a study of blood T cell repertoires in COVID-19. Sequencing was performed with immunoSEQ multiplex PCR; in TCRdb, only in-frame clones are kept and a portion is missing. Of 300,000 or so clones listed, 80% to 95% were seen once; the top ten hold more than 0.95%. The sample consisted of PBMCs or T cells enriched from blood (not recorded which). These receptors were obtained from a woman aged 25 to 45 who had recovered from COVID-19. Each CDR3 is given with its conserved first and last residue. The order of the fields is J gene, clone size, D gene, V gene, CDR3 DNA, CDR3 protein. The D gene is left open where the match is weak. Expanded clones are given a class, and other clones once, few, many or no size at all.

j_call: TRBJ2-1; clone_size: .; d_call: TRBD2; v_call: TRBV10-2; cdr3_nt: TGCGCCAGCAGTGATACTAGCGGGAGTAGCGATGAGCAGTTCTTC; cdr3_aa: CASSDTSGSSDEQFF
j_call: TRBJ2-1; clone_size: .; d_call: .; v_call: TRBV28; cdr3_nt: TGTGCCAGCAGTTTCTGGAGTGGAGGGGTTAGTGGTCGGCCCTTGGGTTTCTTC; cdr3_aa: CASSFWSGGVSGRPLGFF
j_call: TRBJ2-7; clone_size: .; d_call: TRBD2; v_call: TRBV5-8; cdr3_nt: TGTGCCAGCAGCACGACTAGCAACCTCTACGAGCAGTACTTC; cdr3_aa: CASSTTSNLYEQYF
j_call: TRBJ2-7; clone_size: once; d_call: TRBD2; v_call: TRBV7-8; cdr3_nt: TGTGCCAGCAGCTGGATGGGACTATCGGTCTACGAGCAGTACTTC; cdr3_aa: CASSWMGLSVYEQYF
j_call: TRBJ1-1; clone_size: .; d_call: .; v_call: TRBV6-5; cdr3_nt: TGTGCCAGCAGTCTCATGAAGGGGATTAACACTGAAGCTTTCTTT; cdr3_aa: CASSLMKGINTEAFF
j_call: TRBJ2-2; clone_size: .; d_call: TRBD1; v_call: TRBV28; cdr3_nt: TGTGCCAGCGGGGGACAGATTAACACCGGGGAGCTGTTTTTT; cdr3_aa: CASGGQINTGELFF
j_call: TRBJ1-1; clone_size: .; d_call: .; v_call: TRBV7-9; cdr3_nt: TGTGCCAGCAGCTCCTCGGCGGGGAGCCCTGAAGCTTTCTTT; cdr3_aa: CASSSSAGSPEAFF
j_call: TRBJ2-5; clone_size: .; d_call: .; v_call: TRBV14; cdr3_nt: TGTGCCAGCAGCCCCCGCCGTACCCGGTCGGAAGAGACCCAGTACTTC; cdr3_aa: CASSPRRTRSEETQYF
j_call: TRBJ2-1; clone_size: .; d_call: TRBD2; v_call: TRBV18; cdr3_nt: TGTGCCAGCTCACCCTCTAGCGGGAGGGTAAGCTACAATGAGCAGTTCTTC; cdr3_aa: CASSPSSGRVSYNEQFF
j_call: TRBJ2-1; clone_size: .; d_call: .; v_call: TRBV5-1; cdr3_nt: TGCGCCAGCAGCTTGTACGGTTTCGAGCAGTTCTTC; cdr3_aa: CASSLYGFEQFF
j_call: TRBJ1-2; clone_size: .; d_call: .; v_call: TRBV12-3/TRBV12-4; cdr3_nt: TGTGCCAGCAGTCTCATCGGTAACTATGGCTACACCTTC; cdr3_aa: CASSLIGNYGYTF
j_call: TRBJ2-3; clone_size: .; d_call: TRBD1; v_call: TRBV27; cdr3_nt: TGTGCCAGCAGTTTATACGGGACAGGGTGGACAGATACGCAGTATTTT; cdr3_aa: CASSLYGTGWTDTQYF
j_call: TRBJ2-2; clone_size: .; d_call: .; v_call: TRBV7-3; cdr3_nt: TGTGCCAGCAGCTTAGGGTCTCGGGGAGGGGAGCTGTTTTTT; cdr3_aa: CASSLGSRGGELFF
j_call: TRBJ2-5; clone_size: .; d_call: TRBD2; v_call: TRBV15; cdr3_nt: TGTGCCACCAGCAGAGAGGGAGGGGCAGTCCAAGAGACCCAGTACTTC; cdr3_aa: CATSREGGAVQETQYF
j_call: TRBJ2-2; clone_size: .; d_call: TRBD1; v_call: TRBV4-2; cdr3_nt: TGTGCCAGCAGCCAAGAGATCCTGGGACAGGGATCCACCGGGAAGCTGTTTTTT; cdr3_aa: CASSQEILGQGSTGKLFF
j_call: TRBJ2-3; clone_size: once; d_call: TRBD1; v_call: TRBV18; cdr3_nt: TGTGCCAGCTCACCAGGGACAGGGGGCTTTGATACGCAGTATTTT; cdr3_aa: CASSPGTGGFDTQYF
j_call: TRBJ2-1; clone_size: few; d_call: .; v_call: TRBV6-1; cdr3_nt: TGTGCCAGCAGTGAAATCGGGGATGAGCAGTTCTTC; cdr3_aa: CASSEIGDEQFF
j_call: TRBJ2-7; clone_size: .; d_call: .; v_call: TRBV10-3; cdr3_nt: TGTGCCATCAGTGTCCGGGACGAGCAGTACTTC; cdr3_aa: CAISVRDEQYF
j_call: TRBJ2-1; clone_size: once; d_call: TRBD1; v_call: TRBV10-3; cdr3_nt: TGTGCCACCCACAGGGGCAATGAGCAGTTCTTC; cdr3_aa: CATHRGNEQFF
j_call: TRBJ2-3; clone_size: .; d_call: TRBD2; v_call: TRBV5-1; cdr3_nt: TGCGCCAGCAGCCCCTCCGGACTAGCGGGAGCCAGCACAGATACGCAGTATTTT; cdr3_aa: CASSPSGLAGASTDTQYF
j_call: TRBJ2-1; clone_size: .; d_call: TRBD1; v_call: TRBV9; cdr3_nt: TGTGCCAGCAGTTCAGGGGGCCTAGGCAATGAGCAGTTCTTC; cdr3_aa: CASSSGGLGNEQFF
j_call: TRBJ2-1; clone_size: .; d_call: .; v_call: TRBV24-1; cdr3_nt: TGTGCCACCAGTGAGACTAGATACAATGAGCAGTTCTTC; cdr3_aa: CATSETRYNEQFF
j_call: TRBJ1-5; clone_size: .; d_call: .; v_call: TRBV7-9; cdr3_nt: TGTGCCAGCAGCTTAGGGACAAGGGATCAGCCCCAGCATTTT; cdr3_aa: CASSLGTRDQPQHF
j_call: TRBJ2-1; clone_size: .; d_call: TRBD2; v_call: TRBV28; cdr3_nt: TGTGCCAGCGGTAGTGCGGTAGCGGGAGGGCCTTTTGAGCAGTTCTTC; cdr3_aa: CASGSAVAGGPFEQFF
j_call: TRBJ1-4; clone_size: few; d_call: .; v_call: TRBV28; cdr3_nt: TGTGCCGGTCGACAGGCAACTAATGAAAAACTGTTTTTT; cdr3_aa: CAGRQATNEKLFF
j_call: TRBJ1-5; clone_size: .; d_call: .; v_call: TRBV5-6; cdr3_nt: TGTGCCAGCAGCTTGGGGGCCCAGGGAGGGCAGCCCCAGCATTTT; cdr3_aa: CASSLGAQGGQPQHF
j_call: TRBJ1-6; clone_size: .; d_call: .; v_call: TRBV6-5; cdr3_nt: TGTGCCAGCAGTTACTCCGCCGTGGGGGGAAATTCACCCCTCCACTTT; cdr3_aa: CASSYSAVGGNSPLHF
j_call: TRBJ1-5; clone_size: .; d_call: .; v_call: TRBV19; cdr3_nt: TGTGCCAGTAGTAGGGCAGGGGGCAATCAGCCCCAGCATTTT; cdr3_aa: CASSRAGGNQPQHF
j_call: TRBJ2-7; clone_size: .; d_call: .; v_call: TRBV5-1; cdr3_nt: TGCGCCAGTAGACAGGTGACCTCCTACGAGCAGTACTTC; cdr3_aa: CASRQVTSYEQYF
j_call: TRBJ2-2; clone_size: .; d_call: TRBD2; v_call: TRBV28; cdr3_nt: TGTGCCAGCAGTTTAATGATAGGACTAGCGGAGAACACCGGGGAGCTGTTTTTT; cdr3_aa: CASSLMIGLAENTGELFF
j_call: TRBJ2-7; clone_size: .; d_call: TRBD2; v_call: TRBV5-1; cdr3_nt: TGCGCCAGCAGCCCCCTTGCGGGAGTCCTCTACGAGCAGTACTTC; cdr3_aa: CASSPLAGVLYEQYF
j_call: TRBJ1-5; clone_size: .; d_call: .; v_call: TRBV15; cdr3_nt: TGTGCCACCAGCAGAGCGCGGGACTTCAAATCGCCCCAGCATTTT; cdr3_aa: CATSRARDFKSPQHF
j_call: TRBJ2-3; clone_size: .; d_call: .; v_call: TRBV7-2; cdr3_nt: TGTGCCAGCAGCCGAACTAGCACAGATACGCAGTATTTT; cdr3_aa: CASSRTSTDTQYF
j_call: TRBJ2-7; clone_size: .; d_call: .; v_call: TRBV7-8; cdr3_nt: TGTGCCAGCAGCTTAGTGAGAGGGAGCTCCTACGAGCAGTACTTC; cdr3_aa: CASSLVRGSSYEQYF
j_call: TRBJ2-3; clone_size: .; d_call: .; v_call: TRBV10-3; cdr3_nt: TGTGCCATCGAAAGCGGAAGTAACGTGAATACGCAGTATTTT; cdr3_aa: CAIESGSNVNTQYF
j_call: TRBJ2-1; clone_size: .; d_call: TRBD1; v_call: TRBV5-6; cdr3_nt: TGTGCCAGCAGCTTCTCTCAGGGGGCATTAGACAATGAGCAGTTCTTC; cdr3_aa: CASSFSQGALDNEQFF
j_call: TRBJ1-1; clone_size: once; d_call: .; v_call: TRBV7-6; cdr3_nt: TGTGCCAGCAGCCCGTCCTATGGGGGAGGTTCGGTCCTCACTGAAGCTTTCTTT; cdr3_aa: CASSPSYGGGSVLTEAFF
j_call: TRBJ2-1; clone_size: .; d_call: TRBD2; v_call: TRBV18; cdr3_nt: TGTGCCAGCTCACCGCCCGGGACTAGCGGGAGGGCCAATGAGCAGTTCTTC; cdr3_aa: CASSPPGTSGRANEQFF
j_call: TRBJ2-2; clone_size: .; d_call: TRBD2; v_call: TRBV15; cdr3_nt: TGTGCCACCAGCAGCCGCCTGGGGGGGGGCACCGGGGAGCTGTTTTTT; cdr3_aa: CATSSRLGGGTGELFF
j_call: TRBJ2-2; clone_size: few; d_call: TRBD2; v_call: TRBV7-3; cdr3_nt: TGTGCCAGCAGCAGAAAGGGGCTAGCGGGAGGCACCGGGGAGCTGTTTTTT; cdr3_aa: CASSRKGLAGGTGELFF
j_call: TRBJ2-3; clone_size: .; d_call: .; v_call: TRBV9; cdr3_nt: TGTGCCAGCAGCGTAGGCTCCGCGGCCTTATCCCCGCAGTATTTT; cdr3_aa: CASSVGSAALSPQYF
j_call: TRBJ2-1; clone_size: .; d_call: .; v_call: TRBV28; cdr3_nt: TGTGCCAGCAGTTCCCCCGGACTTAGCTCCTACAATGAGCAGTTCTTC; cdr3_aa: CASSSPGLSSYNEQFF
j_call: TRBJ2-6; clone_size: .; d_call: TRBD1; v_call: TRBV9; cdr3_nt: TGTGCCACCTCCTCAGGGACAGGGATTTCTGGGGCCAACGTCCTGACTTTC; cdr3_aa: CATSSGTGISGANVLTF
j_call: TRBJ1-6; clone_size: .; d_call: .; v_call: TRBV5-1; cdr3_nt: TGCGCCAGCAGCTTGGCTACAGAAAATTCACCCCTCCACTTT; cdr3_aa: CASSLATENSPLHF
j_call: TRBJ1-3; clone_size: .; d_call: .; v_call: TRBV7-2; cdr3_nt: TGTGCCAGCAGCTCGACAGTAACTGGAAACACCATATATTTT; cdr3_aa: CASSSTVTGNTIYF
j_call: TRBJ1-5; clone_size: .; d_call: TRBD1; v_call: TRBV5-5; cdr3_nt: TGTGCCAGCAGCCCCAACCCCGGGACAGCAAGTAATCAGCCCCAGCATTTT; cdr3_aa: CASSPNPGTASNQPQHF
j_call: TRBJ1-1; clone_size: .; d_call: .; v_call: TRBV4-1; cdr3_nt: TGCGCCAGCAGCCAAATGGTACTCGGGGGACTTTACACTGAAGCTTTCTTT; cdr3_aa: CASSQMVLGGLYTEAFF
j_call: TRBJ1-4; clone_size: .; d_call: .; v_call: TRBV7-9; cdr3_nt: TGTGCCAGCAGCGGGCGCAGGGAAGATGAAAAACTGTTTTTT; cdr3_aa: CASSGRREDEKLFF
j_call: TRBJ2-6; clone_size: .; d_call: TRBD1; v_call: TRBV27; cdr3_nt: TGTGCCAGCAGCAGTTCGCCGGGACAGGGGGCTACTGGGGCCAACGTCCTGACTTTC; cdr3_aa: CASSSSPGQGATGANVLTF
j_call: TRBJ2-5; clone_size: .; d_call: .; v_call: TRBV7-3; cdr3_nt: TGTGCCAGCAGACGAACTGGAGAAGAGACCCAGTACTTC; cdr3_aa: CASRRTGEETQYF
j_call: TRBJ1-2; clone_size: once; d_call: TRBD1; v_call: TRBV7-2; cdr3_nt: TGTGCCAGCAGCTTAGGGGTAACAGGGGCTCAGAACTATGGCTACACCTTC; cdr3_aa: CASSLGVTGAQNYGYTF
j_call: TRBJ1-1; clone_size: .; d_call: .; v_call: TRBV12-3/TRBV12-4; cdr3_nt: TGTGCCAGCCCTGGGGCAGGTGAAGCTTTCTTT; cdr3_aa: CASPGAGEAFF
j_call: TRBJ1-5; clone_size: .; d_call: .; v_call: TRBV28; cdr3_nt: TGTGCCAGCAGTCAAGCGCAGCCCCAGCATTTT; cdr3_aa: CASSQAQPQHF
j_call: TRBJ2-7; clone_size: once; d_call: TRBD1; v_call: TRBV5-4; cdr3_nt: TGTGCCAGTACAACCGGGACAGGGCTCGAGCAGTACTTC; cdr3_aa: CASTTGTGLEQYF
j_call: TRBJ2-7; clone_size: .; d_call: TRBD1; v_call: TRBV6-4; cdr3_nt: TGTGCCAGCAGTGGAATAGGGGGCTACGACGAGCAGTACTTC; cdr3_aa: CASSGIGGYDEQYF
j_call: TRBJ2-6; clone_size: .; d_call: TRBD1; v_call: TRBV4-3; cdr3_nt: TGCGCCAGCAGCCAACACTCAGACAGGGGACCCCTCTCTGGGGCCAACGTCCTGACTTTC; cdr3_aa: CASSQHSDRGPLSGANVLTF
j_call: TRBJ2-3; clone_size: .; d_call: TRBD1; v_call: TRBV19; cdr3_nt: TGTGCCAGCCGGGACAGCTTTAGCACAGATACGCAGTATTTT; cdr3_aa: CASRDSFSTDTQYF
j_call: TRBJ2-3; clone_size: .; d_call: .; v_call: TRBV30; cdr3_nt: TGTGCCTGGACCTCTCGGCGGGGGCGTGGAACAGATACGCAGTATTTT; cdr3_aa: CAWTSRRGRGTDTQYF
j_call: TRBJ2-3; clone_size: .; d_call: TRBD1; v_call: TRBV7-2; cdr3_nt: TGTGCCAGCAGCTTAGTTGAGAGGGGGCGGGGCACAGATACGCAGTATTTT; cdr3_aa: CASSLVERGRGTDTQYF